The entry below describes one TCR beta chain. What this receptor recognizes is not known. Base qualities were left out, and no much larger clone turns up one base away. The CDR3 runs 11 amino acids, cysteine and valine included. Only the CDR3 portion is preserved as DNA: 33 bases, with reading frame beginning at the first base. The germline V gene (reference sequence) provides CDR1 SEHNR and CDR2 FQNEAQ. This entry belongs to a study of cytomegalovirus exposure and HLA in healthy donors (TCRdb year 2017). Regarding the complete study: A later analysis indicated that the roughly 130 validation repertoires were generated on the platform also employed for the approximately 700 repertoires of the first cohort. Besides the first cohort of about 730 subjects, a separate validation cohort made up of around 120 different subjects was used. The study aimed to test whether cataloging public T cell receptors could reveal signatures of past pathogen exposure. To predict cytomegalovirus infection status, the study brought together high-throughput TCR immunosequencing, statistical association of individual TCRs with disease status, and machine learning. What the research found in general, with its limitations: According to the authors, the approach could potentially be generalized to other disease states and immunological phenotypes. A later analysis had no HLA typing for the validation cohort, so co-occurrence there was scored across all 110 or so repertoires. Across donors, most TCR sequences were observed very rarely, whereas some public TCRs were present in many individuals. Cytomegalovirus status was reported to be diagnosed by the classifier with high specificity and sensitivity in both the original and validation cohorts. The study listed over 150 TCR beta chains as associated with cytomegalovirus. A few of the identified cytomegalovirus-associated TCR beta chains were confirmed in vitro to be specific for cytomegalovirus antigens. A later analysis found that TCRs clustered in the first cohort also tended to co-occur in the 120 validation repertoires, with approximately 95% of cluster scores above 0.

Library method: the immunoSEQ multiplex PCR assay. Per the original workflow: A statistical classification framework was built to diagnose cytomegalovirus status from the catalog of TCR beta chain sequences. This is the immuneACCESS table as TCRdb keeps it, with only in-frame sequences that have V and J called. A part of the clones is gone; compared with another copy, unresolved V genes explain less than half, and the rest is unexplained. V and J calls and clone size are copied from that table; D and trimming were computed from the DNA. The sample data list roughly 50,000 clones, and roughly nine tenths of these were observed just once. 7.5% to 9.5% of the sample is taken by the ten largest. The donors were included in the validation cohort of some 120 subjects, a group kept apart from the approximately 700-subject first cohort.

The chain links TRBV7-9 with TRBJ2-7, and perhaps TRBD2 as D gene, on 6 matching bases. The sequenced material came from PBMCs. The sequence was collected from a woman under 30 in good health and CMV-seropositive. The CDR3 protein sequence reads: CASSSQRISGV. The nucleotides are TGTGCCAGCAGCTCTCAAAGAATTAGCGGCGTC.